This entry describes one T cell receptor beta chain. The antigen remains unidentified. This sample is drawn from a study of OX40 agonist ivuxolimab in advanced cancers. About the research overall: Three partial responders included one hepatocellular carcinoma patient and two cutaneous melanoma patients. Broader study findings: CD4+ T cells averaged fewer expanded clones than CD8+ T cells. Also present in some nonresponders was a low level of normalized T-cell clonal expansion. Both CD4+ and CD8+ T cell populations in blood had undergone clonal expansion by week 6 at 0.1 to 3.0 mg/kg.

The V end lost 8 bases, the J end lost 4 bases, and 18 bases lay between the germline ends. CDR1 is KGHSH and CDR2 is LQKENI in the germline V gene. The CDR3 is 15 amino acids. Profiling relied on immunoSEQ multiplex PCR, and the TCRdb table lists in-frame clones only, not all of them. The table has under 100,000 clones, under 90% seen once; the top ten hold around 0.51%. The sample consisted of CD4+ or CD8+ T cells sorted from blood, taken in a trial of the OX40 agonist ivuxolimab. This clonotype was sampled from an adult with an advanced solid tumor such as melanoma, head and neck, liver or kidney cancer. The V and J genes are TRBV18 and TRBJ1-3; D might be TRBD1 (5 bases). The CDR3: CASRWGNSQGNTIYF. As DNA, the CDR3 is TGTGCCAGCCGGTGGGGCAACTCTCAAGGAAACACCATATATTTT. Variable domain in full (rest from reference TRBV18 and TRBJ1-3): NAGVMQNPRHLVRRRGQEARLRCSPMKGHSHVYWYRQLPEEGLKFMVYLQKENIIDESGMPKERFSAEFPKEGPSILRIQQVVRGDSAAYFCASRWGNSQGNTIYFGEGSWLTVV.